Below are 32 T cell receptor beta chains sequenced from a single sample in a study of T cell responses to AZD1222 COVID-19 vaccine. Produced via immunoSEQ multiplex PCR; TCRdb's table is partial and in-frame only. The sample records 65,000 to 95,000 clones, approximately 83% being singletons. The material sequenced was peripheral blood, taken 28 days after the second AZD1222 dose. These receptors were obtained from an adult who received the AZD1222 COVID-19 vaccine.

This clone has only one observation. The chain recombines TRBV28 with TRBJ1-1; D is perhaps TRBD1 (5 bases). Trimming cost V 0 bases and J 0 bases, with 8 bases left between them. Per germline, CDR1 MDHEN and CDR2 SYDVKM. The CDR3 sequence is 15 residues long. As DNA, the CDR3 is TGTGCCAGCAGTTTATGGGGGCCCGTGAACACTGAAGCTTTCTTT. It yields the protein CASSLWGPVNTEAFF.

The chain has TRBV5-1 and TRBJ2-1, with 15 bases that match TRBD2. The CDR3 is 15 residues long. The V segment lost 3 bases and the J segment 7 bases; nucleotides outside the gene matches: 2. Germline loops: CDR1 SGHRS, CDR2 YFSETQ. The CDR3 bases are TGCGCCAGCAGCTCCGGACTAGCGGGGGGGAATGAGCAGTTCTTC. It yields the protein CASSSGLAGGNEQFF.

The chain uses TRBV6-5 and TRBJ1-2; D is ambiguous. Trimming removed 5 bases at V and 7 bases at J, with 11 bases between. The V gene's germline CDR1 is MNHEY and CDR2 SVGAGI. CDR3 length equals 12 residues. The CDR3 sequence: CASSSGVSGYTF. The CDR3 nucleotides are TGTGCCAGCAGTAGCGGGGTGTCTGGCTACACCTTC.

CDR3 sequence: CASSFRRRATGNEQYF. Written as DNA, the CDR3 is TGTGCCAGCAGTTTTCGACGCAGGGCCACTGGGAACGAGCAGTACTTC. The genes are TRBV28 and TRBJ2-7; the D gene is possibly TRBD1 (5 bases). The germline V gene has CDR1 MDHEN and CDR2 SYDVKM. V was cut by 3 bases and J by 5 bases, with 20 bases left in between. The CDR3 totals 16 residues.

The chain carries TRBV6-1 and TRBJ1-1, with 8 bases that match TRBD1. This CDR3 contains 15 residues. Germline-derived CDR1 and CDR2 are MNHNS and SASEGT. V was pared by 1 base and J by 4 bases, with 5 bases of the junction left unmatched. CDR3 nucleotides: TGTGCCAGCAGTGAAGTCAGGGGGCGGGTCACTGAAGCTTTCTTT. This translates into CASSEVRGRVTEAFF.

The V gene is TRBV7-9, the J gene TRBJ1-2, with no clear D. The CDR3 totals 14 residues. CDR1 and CDR2 (germline): SEHNR, FQNEAQ (reference sequence). Trimming took 4 bases from V and 0 from J, leaving 9 bases between them. In nucleotides, the CDR3 is TGTGCCAGCAGCTCGCGGGATTCTAACTATGGCTACACCTTC. Translating gives CASSSRDSNYGYTF.

The chain has TRBV2 and TRBJ2-5; D is possibly TRBD2 (5 bases). V shed 6 bases and J shed 4 bases, with 9 bases lying between them. Looked up from germline, CDR1 is SNHLY and CDR2 is FYNNEI. The CDR3 extends over 12 amino acids. The CDR3 reads CASRGEPETQYF. The CDR3 coding sequence is TGTGCCAGCAGGGGAGAGCCAGAGACCCAGTACTTC.

This chain uses TRBV6-6 with TRBJ2-1; 10 bases are shared with TRBD1. The CDR3 spans 15 residues. CDR1 and CDR2 (germline): MNHNY, SVGAGI (reference sequence). The junction had 15 bases not matched to a gene; V was cut back by 6 bases and J by 13 bases. The CDR3 loop is CASSPNLTGGKEQFF. CDR3 DNA sequence: TGTGCCAGCAGCCCCAACCTGACAGGGGGCAAGGAACAGTTCTTC.

This sequence joins TRBV11-2 and TRBJ2-3, with 11 nucleotides matching TRBD2. The CDR3 consists of 17 residues. The ends lost 4 bases at V and 2 bases at J; junction bases unmatched: 8. The germline gives CDR1 SGHAT, CDR2 FQNNGV. The CDR3, as DNA: TGTGCCAGCAGCTCCTTTCCGACTAGCGGGGACACAGATACGCAGTATTTT. Residues: CASSSFPTSGDTDTQYF. The full variable domain, with the rest looked up from reference TRBV11-2 and TRBJ2-3, is EAGVAQSPRYKIIEKRQSVAFWCNPISGHATLYWYQQILGQGPKLLIQFQNNGVVDDSQLPKDRFSAERLKGVDSTLKIQPAKLEDSAVYLCASSSFPTSGDTDTQYFGPGTRLTVL.

The rearrangement links TRBV11-2 to TRBJ2-7; 9 nucleotides match TRBD2. CDR3 size: 16 residues. With 3 bases clipped from V and 2 bases from J, the junction kept 8 bases outside the gene matches. Germline values: CDR1 SGHAT, CDR2 FQNNGV. The CDR3 region is CASSFLLAGKAYEQYF. CDR3 DNA sequence: TGTGCCAGCAGCTTCCTTCTAGCGGGGAAAGCCTACGAGCAGTACTTC.

This clone was seen a single time. The V gene is TRBV5-1, the J gene TRBJ1-1; 8 positions agree with TRBD1. The junction had 3 bases not matched to a gene; V was cut back by 4 bases and J by 1 base. This CDR3 spans 14 amino acids. Looked up from germline, CDR1 is SGHRS and CDR2 is YFSETQ. This chain's CDR3 is CASSQGAGNTEAFF. CDR3 sequence (DNA): TGCGCCAGCAGCCAGGGGGCCGGGAACACTGAAGCTTTCTTT.

The rearrangement links TRBV14 to TRBJ2-5; tentatively, D is TRBD1 or TRBD2 (5 bases each). The CDR3 length is 16 residues. Germline CDR1 reads SGHDN; CDR2 reads FVKESK. V was pared by 1 base and J by 4 bases, with 16 bases between. The CDR3 DNA follows: TGTGCCAGCAGCCAAGCCGCCCGAGGGGTGGCAGAGACCCAGTACTTC. Its translation: CASSQAARGVAETQYF.

This chain links TRBV5-5 with TRBJ1-1; 9 bases agree with TRBD1. The CDR3 has 14 residues. V was pared by 0 bases and J by 3 bases, with 0 bases of the junction left unmatched. CDR1 is SGHKS, CDR2 YYEKEE, per germline (reference sequence). CDR3 in amino acids: CASSLDRGHTEAFF. The CDR3, as DNA: TGTGCCAGCAGCTTGGACAGGGGGCACACTGAAGCTTTCTTT.

The chain recombines TRBV5-6 with TRBJ2-1, with 9 bases matching TRBD1. The CDR3 spans 15 residues. V was pared by 1 base and J by 4 bases, with 3 bases of the junction left unmatched. CDR1 and CDR2 from the germline V gene are SGHDT and YYEEEE. In nucleotides, the CDR3 is TGTGCCAGCAGCTTGTGGGGACAGGGTTACAATGAGCAGTTCTTC. Translation gives CASSLWGQGYNEQFF.

In this sample, this clone turned up once. This chain connects TRBV5-4 to TRBJ2-1, with D maybe TRBD1 (6 bases). Trimming shortened V by 4 bases and J by 8 bases, and 22 bases separated the two germline ends. The CDR3 spans 16 residues. Germline V gene lookup returns CDR1 SGHNT and CDR2 YYREEE (reference sequence). The CDR3 DNA is TGTGCCAGCAGCCCCGAGACAGGTTCGTTTCGCGATGAGCAGTTCTTC. Translating gives CASSPETGSFRDEQFF.

V usage is TRBV7-9 and J usage is TRBJ2-1; maybe TRBD2 (6 bases). The CDR3 extends over 13 amino acids. The germline V and J ends were trimmed by 6 bases and 7 bases, with 13 bases remaining between them. Germline V CDR1 and CDR2: SEHNR, FQNEAQ (reference sequence). The CDR3 nucleotides are TGTGCCAGCAGGGGACTTAGAAGGAATGAGCAGTTCTTC. Amino acid sequence: CASRGLRRNEQFF.

V is TRBV28 and J is TRBJ1-6; D may be TRBD1 (5 bases). Germline lookup yields CDR1 MDHEN and CDR2 SYDVKM. With 6 bases removed from V and 3 bases from J, the gap between germline ends came to 21 bases. The CDR3 covers 18 residues. CDR3 protein: CASSRGRRGGNYNSPLHF. In DNA, the CDR3 is TGTGCCAGCAGCCGGGGGAGACGCGGGGGTAACTATAATTCACCCCTCCACTTT. The variable domain in full, with the rest retrieved from reference TRBV28 and TRBJ1-6, is DVKVTQSSRYLVKRTGEKVFLECVQDMDHENMFWYRQDPGLGLRLIYFSYDVKMKEKGDIPEGYSVSREKKERFSLILESASTNQTSMYLCASSRGRRGGNYNSPLHFGNGTRLTVT.

The DNA of the CDR3 is TGTGCCAGTAAAAGTGACGGATATTCACCCCTCCACTTT. This gives the protein CASKSDGYSPLHF. The genes are TRBV19 and TRBJ1-6, with no clear D. Germline CDR1 is LNHDA and CDR2 is SQIVND (reference sequence). CDR3 length: 13 amino acids. Trimming removed 7 bases at V and 8 bases at J, with 12 bases between. The variable domain in full, completed from reference TRBV19 and TRBJ1-6, reads DGGITQSPKYLFRKEGQNVTLSCEQNLNHDAMYWYRQDPGQGLRLIYYSQIVNDFQKGDIAEGYSVSREKKESFPLTVTSAQKNPTAFYLCASKSDGYSPLHFGNGTRLTVT.

The table lists this clone with a count of one. The chain links TRBV6-5 to TRBJ1-1; D is unclear. The CDR3 has 11 amino acids. Germline loops: CDR1 MNHEY, CDR2 SVGAGI. V lost 6 bases and J 12 bases, leaving 14 bases between the germline ends. The CDR3 bases are TGTGCCAGCAGCTCACCCACACCGACTTTCTTT. Protein: CASSSPTPTFF.

The genes are TRBV19 and TRBJ1-6; D may be TRBD1 (6 bases). CDR3 length equals 14 residues. Germline-derived CDR1 and CDR2 are LNHDA and SQIVND (reference sequence). V lost 4 bases and J lost 3, with 7 bases in between. The CDR3 DNA reads TGTGCCAGTAGTAAGGGGGTCTATAATTCACCCCTCCACTTT. It codes for CASSKGVYNSPLHF.

The rearrangement joins TRBV3-1 (or the pseudogene TRBV3-2) to TRBJ1-3, with unresolved D. The V end was cut by 6 bases, the J end by 0 bases, with 3 bases between. Germline assignment: CDR1 LGHDT and CDR2 YNNKEL (reference sequence). The CDR3 extends over 12 amino acids. The CDR3 spells CASSRSGNTIYF. DNA for the CDR3: TGTGCCAGCAGTCGCTCTGGAAACACCATATATTTT.

This rearrangement joins TRBV13 to TRBJ1-1; D call uncertain. CDR1 is PRHDT, CDR2 FYEKMQ, per germline (reference sequence). Trimming stripped 0 bases from V and 3 bases from J, with 17 bases between. This CDR3 region has 17 residues. CDR3 coding DNA: TGTGCCAGCAGCTTAGGAAGAGGGAGCAGTGCCCACACTGAAGCTTTCTTT. It yields the protein CASSLGRGSSAHTEAFF.

V and J are TRBV27 and TRBJ2-7; possibly TRBD1 or TRBD2 for D (5 bases each). V was trimmed by 0 bases and J by 0 bases, leaving 9 bases between them. Germline CDR1 is MNHEY and CDR2 is SMNVEV (reference sequence). The CDR3 is 15 amino acids. The CDR3 DNA reads as TGTGCCAGCAGTTTATCGAGGGACCGCTCCTACGAGCAGTACTTC. Encoded protein: CASSLSRDRSYEQYF.

The chain is built from TRBV19 and TRBJ1-5; TRBD1 matches at 8 bases. This CDR3 spans 14 amino acids. Looked up from germline, CDR1 is LNHDA and CDR2 is SQIVND (reference sequence). Trimming cost V 2 bases and J 7 bases; bases outside gene matches: 4. CDR3 nucleotide sequence: TGTGCCAGTAGTATACAGGGGGCTGAACAGCCCCAGCATTTT. It codes for CASSIQGAEQPQHF.

CDR3 sequence reads: CASSEAFSFGGNQPQHF. In nucleotides, the CDR3 is TGTGCCAGCAGTGAAGCATTTTCATTCGGGGGGAATCAGCCCCAGCATTTT. The chain links TRBV6-1 to TRBJ1-5; a weak D match, TRBD1 (5 bases). Germline V gene data show CDR1 as MNHNS and CDR2 as SASEGT. The CDR3 is 17 amino acids. The germline V and J ends were trimmed by 0 bases and 4 bases, with 16 bases remaining between them.

Only a few counts were recorded for this clone. The chain employs TRBV15 and TRBJ2-7, with a tentative D call TRBD2 (6 bases). Germline V gene lookup returns CDR1 LNHNV and CDR2 YYDKDF (reference sequence). The CDR3 covers 15 residues. V was cut by 8 bases and J by 4 bases, with 21 bases left in between. The DNA for the CDR3 is TGTGCCACCTCAAGGGAGAGGCGGGGAAAATACGAGCAGTACTTC. This translates into CATSRERRGKYEQYF.

This clone has just a few counts. V is TRBV7-9 and J is TRBJ1-2; D uncertain. CDR1 is SEHNR, CDR2 FQNEAQ, per germline (reference sequence). This CDR3 has 15 amino acids. Trimming took off 1 base at V and 0 bases at J, with 9 bases between the two ends. The CDR3 region has the DNA TGTGCCAGCAGCTTAGAGTACCCAACTAACTATGGCTACACCTTC. This encodes CASSLEYPTNYGYTF.

The chain carries TRBV7-9 and TRBJ2-7; 10 positions agree with TRBD1. The CDR3 sequence is 14 residues long. Trimming removed 3 bases from V and 4 bases from J; junction bases left unmatched: 3. Germline V gene data show CDR1 as SEHNR and CDR2 as FQNEAQ (reference sequence). The CDR3 DNA follows: TGTGCCAGCAGCTTCCCGGGACAGGGGTACGAGCAGTACTTC. Amino acid sequence: CASSFPGQGYEQYF.

CDR3 nucleotide sequence: TGTGCCAGCAGTTTTACCGGGACACAGAACTATGGCTACACCTTC. Translated: CASSFTGTQNYGYTF. The gene calls are TRBV27 and TRBJ1-2, with a tentative D call TRBD1 (6 bases). Trimming took 3 bases from V and 2 from J, leaving 13 bases between them. Germline V gives CDR1 MNHEY, CDR2 SMNVEV (reference sequence). This CDR3 contains 15 residues.

V and J are TRBV9 and TRBJ1-6, with no clear D. Germline CDR1 is SGDLS and CDR2 is YYNGEE. V lost 4 bases to trimming and J lost 13 bases, with 18 bases between them. The CDR3 loop spans 14 amino acids. CDR3 in DNA: TGTGCCAGCAGCCCAGACCTCGGACCTGGGCCCCTCCACTTT. This gives the protein CASSPDLGPGPLHF. Together with reference TRBV9 and TRBJ1-6, the CDR3 gives the full variable domain: DSGVTQTPKHLITATGQRVTLRCSPRSGDLSVYWYQQSLDQGLQFLIQYYNGEERAKGNILERFSAQQFPDLHSELNLSSLELGDSALYFCASSPDLGPGPLHFGNGTRLTVT.

The V and J genes are TRBV6-1 and TRBJ1-5; D unresolved. The germline CDR1 and CDR2 sequences are MNHNS and SASEGT. The CDR3 has 17 amino acids. V lost 2 bases to trimming and J lost 1 base, with 15 bases between them. The CDR3 reads CASSETAGGWSNQPQHF. The CDR3 bases are TGTGCCAGCAGTGAAACGGCGGGAGGATGGAGCAATCAGCCCCAGCATTTT.

The chain joins TRBV6-5 to TRBJ1-5; 8 bases are a match to TRBD1. Germline trimming cut 8 bases from V and 6 bases from J; bases unmatched to any gene: 12. Germline-derived CDR1 and CDR2 are MNHEY and SVGAGI. The CDR3 sequence is 15 residues long. The CDR3: CASASLAGGTQPQHF. The CDR3 DNA is TGTGCCAGCGCCAGCCTGGCAGGGGGCACTCAGCCCCAGCATTTT.